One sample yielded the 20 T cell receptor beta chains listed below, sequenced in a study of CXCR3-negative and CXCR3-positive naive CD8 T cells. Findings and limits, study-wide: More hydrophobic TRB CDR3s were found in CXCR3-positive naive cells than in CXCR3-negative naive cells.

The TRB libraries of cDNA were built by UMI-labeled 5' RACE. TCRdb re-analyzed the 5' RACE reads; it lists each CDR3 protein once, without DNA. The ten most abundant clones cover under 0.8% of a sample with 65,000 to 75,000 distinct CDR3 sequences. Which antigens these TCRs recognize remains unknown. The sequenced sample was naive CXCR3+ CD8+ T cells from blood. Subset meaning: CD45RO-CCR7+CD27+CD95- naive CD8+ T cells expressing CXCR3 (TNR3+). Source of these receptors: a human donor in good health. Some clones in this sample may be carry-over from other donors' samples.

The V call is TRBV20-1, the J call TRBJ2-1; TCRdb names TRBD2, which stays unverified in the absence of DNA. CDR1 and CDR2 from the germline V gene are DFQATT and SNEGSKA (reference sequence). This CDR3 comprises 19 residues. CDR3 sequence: CSARGSWLAGGISYNEQFF.

This CDR3 is CSVLGLDRTGELFF. The chain links TRBV29-1 to TRBJ2-2; TCRdb selects TRBD2, and the lack of DNA leaves this call unchecked. The germline CDR1 and CDR2 sequences are SQVTM and ANQGSEA. The CDR3 spans 14 residues.

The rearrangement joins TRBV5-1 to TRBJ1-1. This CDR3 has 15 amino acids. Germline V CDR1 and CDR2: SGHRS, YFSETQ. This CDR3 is CASSLLSGWGTEAFF.

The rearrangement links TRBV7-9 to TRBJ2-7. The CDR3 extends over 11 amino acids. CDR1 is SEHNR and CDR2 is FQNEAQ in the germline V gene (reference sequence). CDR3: CASSPDYEQYF.

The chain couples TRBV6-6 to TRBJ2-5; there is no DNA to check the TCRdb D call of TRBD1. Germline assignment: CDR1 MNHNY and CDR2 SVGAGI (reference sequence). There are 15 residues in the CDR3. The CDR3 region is CASKLGQGGRETQYF.

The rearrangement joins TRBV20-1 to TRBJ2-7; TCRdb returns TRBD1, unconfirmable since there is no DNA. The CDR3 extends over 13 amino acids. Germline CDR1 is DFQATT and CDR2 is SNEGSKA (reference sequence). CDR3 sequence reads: CSAREDNSYEQYF.

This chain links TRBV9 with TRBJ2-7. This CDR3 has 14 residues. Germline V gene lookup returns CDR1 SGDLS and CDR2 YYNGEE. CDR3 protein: CASSEYRDSYEQYF.

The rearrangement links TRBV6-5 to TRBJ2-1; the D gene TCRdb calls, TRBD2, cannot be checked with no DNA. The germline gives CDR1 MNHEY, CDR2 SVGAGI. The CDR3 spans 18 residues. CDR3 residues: CASSYMGPVGPPYNEQFF.

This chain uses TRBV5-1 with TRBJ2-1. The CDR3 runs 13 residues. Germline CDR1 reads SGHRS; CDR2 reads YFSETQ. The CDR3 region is CASMTMGYNEQFF.

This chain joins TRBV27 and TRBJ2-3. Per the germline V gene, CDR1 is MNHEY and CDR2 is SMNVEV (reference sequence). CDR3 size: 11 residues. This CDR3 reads CASRGTDTQYF.

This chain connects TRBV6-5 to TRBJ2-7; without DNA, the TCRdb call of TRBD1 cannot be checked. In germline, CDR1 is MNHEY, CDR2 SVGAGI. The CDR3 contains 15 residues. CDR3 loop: CASRFGQGKSYEQYF.

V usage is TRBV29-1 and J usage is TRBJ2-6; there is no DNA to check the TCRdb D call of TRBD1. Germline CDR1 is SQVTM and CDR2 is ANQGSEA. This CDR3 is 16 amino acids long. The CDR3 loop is CSVEERGQSGANVLTF.

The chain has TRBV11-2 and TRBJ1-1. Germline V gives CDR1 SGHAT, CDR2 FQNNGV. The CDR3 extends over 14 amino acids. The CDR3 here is CASSLPYLNTEAFF.

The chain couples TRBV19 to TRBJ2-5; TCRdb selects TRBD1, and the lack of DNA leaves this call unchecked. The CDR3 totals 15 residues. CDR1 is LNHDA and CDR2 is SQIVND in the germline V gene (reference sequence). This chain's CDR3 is CASSPTGMSGETQYF.

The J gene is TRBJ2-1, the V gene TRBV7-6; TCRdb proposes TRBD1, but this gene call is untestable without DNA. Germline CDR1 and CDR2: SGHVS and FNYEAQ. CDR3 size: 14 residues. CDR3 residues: CASSPVPSYNEQFF.

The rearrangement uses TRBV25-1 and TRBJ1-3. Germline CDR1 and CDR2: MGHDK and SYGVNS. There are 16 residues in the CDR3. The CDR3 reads CASSEFEVYSGNTIYF.

The chain's CDR3 is CASSSTGTLSSYNEQFF. This chain joins TRBV7-3 and TRBJ2-1; the D call from TCRdb, TRBD1, cannot be confirmed without DNA. The CDR3 has 17 amino acids. Germline assignment: CDR1 SGHTA and CDR2 FQGTGA.

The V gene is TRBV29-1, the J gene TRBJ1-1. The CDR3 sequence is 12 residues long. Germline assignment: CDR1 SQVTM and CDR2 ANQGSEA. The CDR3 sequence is CSVDIGQLEAFF.

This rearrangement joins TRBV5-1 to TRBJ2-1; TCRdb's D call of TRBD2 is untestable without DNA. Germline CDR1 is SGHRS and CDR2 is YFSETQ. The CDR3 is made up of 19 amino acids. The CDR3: CASSLVGLAGGSPYNEQFF.

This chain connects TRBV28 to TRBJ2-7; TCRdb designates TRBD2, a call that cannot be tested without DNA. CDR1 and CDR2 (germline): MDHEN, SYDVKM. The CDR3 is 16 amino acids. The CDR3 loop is CASSHNPGLAGYEQYF.